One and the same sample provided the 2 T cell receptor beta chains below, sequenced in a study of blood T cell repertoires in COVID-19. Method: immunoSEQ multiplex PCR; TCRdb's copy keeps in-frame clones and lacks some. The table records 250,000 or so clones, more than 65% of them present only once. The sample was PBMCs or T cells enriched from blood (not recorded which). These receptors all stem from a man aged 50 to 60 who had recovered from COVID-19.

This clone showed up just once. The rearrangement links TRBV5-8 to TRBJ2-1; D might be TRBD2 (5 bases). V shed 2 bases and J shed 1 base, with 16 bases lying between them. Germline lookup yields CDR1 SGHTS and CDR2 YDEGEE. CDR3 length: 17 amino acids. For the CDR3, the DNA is TGTGCCAGCAGCTTCAACCGGGGATTCCCTTCCTACAATGAGCAGTTCTTC. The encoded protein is CASSFNRGFPSYNEQFF.

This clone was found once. CDR3 coding DNA: TGTGCCAGCAGCTCAAGGGACAGTCCAGACGGAAAACTGTTTTTT. Encoded protein: CASSSRDSPDGKLFF. The gene calls are TRBV5-6 and TRBJ1-4; TRBD1 agrees at 7 bases. Germline lookup yields CDR1 SGHDT and CDR2 YYEEEE. V shed 3 bases and J 10 bases; nucleotides not matched to a gene: 12. The length of the CDR3 is 15 residues.